What follows describes a single TCR beta chain. Then a second PCR, running roughly 6 to 11 cycles, was carried out with a sample-barcoded 5' primer and a J-beta primer mix. TCRdb passed the 5' RACE reads through MiXCR, listing each CDR3 protein once. The sample comprises over 1.5 million distinct CDR3 sequences, about 50% of which are singletons, and over 2% rests with the top ten. The data derive from a study of blood T cells in healthy people across ages. The V gene end was trimmed by 5 bases and the J gene end by 5 bases; junction bases not matched to a gene: 13. This CDR3 contains 16 residues. Germline V gene data show CDR1 as SGHDT and CDR2 as YYEEEE.

This sequence joins TRBV5-6 and TRBJ1-2; 9 nucleotides match TRBD1. Sequencing was performed on blood. This clonotype originated in a woman aged 35 to 49 in good health. CDR3 residues: CASRSTVAQGAYGYTF. The CDR3 DNA reads TGTGCCAGCAGATCCACGGTGGCACAGGGGGCTTATGGCTACACCTTC. Full variable domain (remainder filled in from reference TRBV5-6 and TRBJ1-2): DAGVTQSPTHLIKTRGQQVTLRCSPKSGHDTVSWYQQALGQGPQFIFQYYEEEERQRGNFPDRFSGHQFPNYSSELNVNALLLGDSALYLCASRSTVAQGAYGYTFGSGTRLTVV.